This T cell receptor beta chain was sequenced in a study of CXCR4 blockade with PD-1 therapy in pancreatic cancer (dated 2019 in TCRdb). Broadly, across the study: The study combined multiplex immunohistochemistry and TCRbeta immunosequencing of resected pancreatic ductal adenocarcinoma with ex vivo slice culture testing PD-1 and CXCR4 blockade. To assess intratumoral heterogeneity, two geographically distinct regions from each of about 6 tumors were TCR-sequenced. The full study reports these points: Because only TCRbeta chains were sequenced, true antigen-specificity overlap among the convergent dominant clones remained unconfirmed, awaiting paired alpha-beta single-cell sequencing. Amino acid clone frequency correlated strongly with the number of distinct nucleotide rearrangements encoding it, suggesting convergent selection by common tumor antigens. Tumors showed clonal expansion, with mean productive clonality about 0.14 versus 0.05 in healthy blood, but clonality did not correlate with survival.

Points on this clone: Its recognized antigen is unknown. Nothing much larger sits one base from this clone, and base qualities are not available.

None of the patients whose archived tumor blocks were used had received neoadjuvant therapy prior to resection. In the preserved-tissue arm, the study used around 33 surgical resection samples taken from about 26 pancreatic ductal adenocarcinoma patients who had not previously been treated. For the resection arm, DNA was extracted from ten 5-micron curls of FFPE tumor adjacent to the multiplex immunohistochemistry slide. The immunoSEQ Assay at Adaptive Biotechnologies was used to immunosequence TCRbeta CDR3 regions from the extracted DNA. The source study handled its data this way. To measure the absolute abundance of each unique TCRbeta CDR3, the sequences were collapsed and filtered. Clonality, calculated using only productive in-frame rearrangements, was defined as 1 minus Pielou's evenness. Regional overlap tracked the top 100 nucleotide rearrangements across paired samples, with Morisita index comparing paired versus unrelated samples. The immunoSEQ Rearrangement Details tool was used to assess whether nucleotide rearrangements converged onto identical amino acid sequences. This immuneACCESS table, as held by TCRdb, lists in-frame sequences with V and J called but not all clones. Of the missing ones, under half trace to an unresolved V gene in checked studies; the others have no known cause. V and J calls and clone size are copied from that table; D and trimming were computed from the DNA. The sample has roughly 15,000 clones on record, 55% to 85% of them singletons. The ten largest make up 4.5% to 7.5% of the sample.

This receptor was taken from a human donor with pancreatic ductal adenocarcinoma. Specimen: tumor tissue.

The encoded CDR3 is CASSQHFSDSVWVEQYF. At the DNA level, the sequence is TGCGCCAGCAGCCAGCATTTTAGCGACTCCGTATGGGTGGAGCAGTACTTC. The rearrangement joined TRBV5-1 to TRBJ2-7, and the D gene may be TRBD2, 5 bases matching. Measured from the cysteine to the phenylalanine, the CDR3 is 17 residues long. Here the CDR3 DNA is all that survives: 51 bases in frame from base 1. Trimming costs V 4 bases and J 7 bases, and their ends lie 27 bases apart. The germline V gene sets CDR1 to SGHRS and CDR2 to YFSETQ.